This passage covers 14 T cell receptor beta chains from one sample sequenced in a study of control samples from healthy donors and cancer patients. The repertoire was sequenced with immunoSEQ multiplex PCR; TCRdb's copy has only in-frame clones and lacks some. The table lists 150,000 to 200,000 clones, roughly 89% of them singletons, with over 1.1% in the top ten. The material sequenced was blood. The receptors originated from a woman in her fifties or sixties in good health.

V usage is TRBV7-6 and J usage is TRBJ1-3, with D unresolved. V was cut by 2 bases and J by 7 bases, with 9 bases left in between. This CDR3 has 13 amino acids. Germline loops: CDR1 SGHVS, CDR2 FNYEAQ. CDR3 amino acids: CASSLSQGNTIYF. The CDR3 DNA reads as TGTGCCAGCAGCTTAAGCCAAGGGAACACCATATATTTT. Drawing the rest from reference TRBV7-6 and TRBJ1-3, the complete variable domain is GAGVSQSPRYKVTKRGQDVALRCDPISGHVSLYWYRQALGQGPEFLTYFNYEAQQDKSGLPNDRFSAERPEGSISTLTIQRTEQRDSAMYRCASSLSQGNTIYFGEGSWLTVV.

The chain employs TRBV4-1 and TRBJ2-2; 9 bases align to TRBD1. V lost 4 bases, J lost 4 bases, and 13 bases stayed unmatched. CDR3 length: 18 residues. Germline loops: CDR1 MGHRA, CDR2 YSYEKL. For the CDR3, the DNA is TGCGCCAGCAGCCCCTTGGGACAGGGAGTCGGTAGCACCGGGGAGCTGTTTTTT. Protein: CASSPLGQGVGSTGELFF.

The genes are TRBV28 and TRBJ1-3, with D hard to call. The CDR3 covers 15 residues. V dropped 4 bases and J dropped 0 bases, with 10 bases sitting between them. Germline V gene lookup returns CDR1 MDHEN and CDR2 SYDVKM. CDR3 DNA sequence: TGTGCCAGCAGTTCCTCCTTCAACTCTGGAAACACCATATATTTT. Protein: CASSSSFNSGNTIYF. The whole variable domain, filled in from reference TRBV28 and TRBJ1-3, reads DVKVTQSSRYLVKRTGEKVFLECVQDMDHENMFWYRQDPGLGLRLIYFSYDVKMKEKGDIPEGYSVSREKKERFSLILESASTNQTSMYLCASSSSFNSGNTIYFGEGSWLTVV.

J is TRBJ1-2 and V is TRBV6-6; D ambiguous. Trimming shortened V by 2 bases and J by 2 bases, and 12 bases separated the two germline ends. Per the germline V gene, CDR1 is MNHNY and CDR2 is SVGAGI (reference sequence). CDR3 length equals 15 residues. This CDR3 reads CASSYPPDPNYGYTF. Here the CDR3 DNA reads TGTGCCAGCAGTTACCCTCCGGACCCAAACTATGGCTACACCTTC.

Only one count was recorded for this clone. The chain links TRBV2 to TRBJ1-1; D is unresolved. This CDR3 is built from 11 residues. The germline CDR1 and CDR2 sequences are SNHLY and FYNNEI. The V end was cut by 2 bases, the J end by 11 bases, with 9 bases between. DNA of the CDR3: TGTGCCAGCAGTGAACGCGTCCGGGCTTTCTTT. Protein: CASSERVRAFF.

The V call is TRBV29-1, the J call TRBJ2-7; TRBD2 aligns across 7 bases. CDR1 is SQVTM and CDR2 is ANQGSEA in the germline V gene. The CDR3 consists of 14 residues. Germline trimming cut 6 bases from V and 0 bases from J; bases unmatched to any gene: 8. The CDR3 region is CSVNGEGLSYEQYF. CDR3 nucleotides: TGCAGCGTAAACGGGGAGGGACTCTCCTACGAGCAGTACTTC.

The CDR3 loop is CAISESNRAGQPQHF. CDR3 in DNA: TGTGCCATCAGTGAGTCCAACAGGGCAGGGCAGCCCCAGCATTTT. This chain uses TRBV10-3 with TRBJ1-5, with a possible D match to TRBD1 (6 bases). Germline V CDR1 and CDR2: ENHRY, SYGVKD. This CDR3 is 15 amino acids long. V was pared by 0 bases and J by 7 bases, with 13 bases between.

The chain recombines TRBV2 with TRBJ1-1, with 12 bases aligning to TRBD1. Germline assignment: CDR1 SNHLY and CDR2 FYNNEI. The CDR3 length is 15 residues. The trim removed 8 bases at V and 6 bases at J, leaving 10 bases unmatched. CDR3 nucleotides: TGTGCCAGCGGCCTACCGGGACAGGGGGCGGCTGAAGCTTTCTTT. Its translation is CASGLPGQGAAEAFF.

The rearrangement links TRBV27 to TRBJ1-2; TRBD1 is a possible D gene (5 bases). Trimming took 0 bases from V and 8 from J, leaving 22 bases between them. This CDR3 contains 17 residues. Germline values: CDR1 MNHEY, CDR2 SMNVEV (reference sequence). The CDR3 is CASSLSHRGTSVDGYTF. CDR3 nucleotide sequence: TGTGCCAGCAGTTTATCACACCGAGGGACTTCCGTGGACGGCTACACCTTC.

The chain is built from TRBV7-8 and TRBJ1-1; no clear D. V lost 1 base to trimming and J lost 4 bases, with 10 bases between them. Looked up from germline, CDR1 is SGHVS and CDR2 is FQNEAQ. The CDR3 contains 14 residues. CDR3 bases: TGTGCCAGCAGCTTAGTCGTAGTGGGCACTGAAGCTTTCTTT. This gives the protein CASSLVVVGTEAFF.

This clone was seen a few times. The chain links TRBV7-8 to TRBJ2-7; D remains ambiguous. In germline, CDR1 is SGHVS, CDR2 FQNEAQ. There are 13 residues in the CDR3. V was shortened by 5 bases and J by 3 bases, with 11 bases between the two germline ends. CDR3: CASSAKGNYEQYF. CDR3 bases: TGTGCCAGCAGCGCAAAAGGGAACTACGAGCAGTACTTC.

The V call is TRBV9, the J call TRBJ2-2; no firm D call. Germline V lookup: CDR1 SGDLS, CDR2 YYNGEE. The CDR3 is made up of 14 amino acids. The V and J ends lost 0 bases and 2 bases respectively, with 5 bases between them. CDR3 DNA sequence: TGTGCCAGCAGCGTAGCCCTAAACACCGGGGAGCTGTTTTTT. It translates to CASSVALNTGELFF.

CDR3 residues: CASIPNSGTQYF. The CDR3 DNA reads TGTGCCAGCATCCCCAACTCGGGTACGCAGTATTTT. V gene TRBV12-3 or TRBV12-4 combines with J gene TRBJ2-3; D call uncertain. The CDR3 spans 12 residues. V was trimmed by 7 bases and J by 8 bases, leaving 13 bases between them.

This sequence joins TRBV5-4 and TRBJ2-4; perhaps D is TRBD1 or TRBD2 (5 bases each). Germline CDR1 and CDR2: SGHNT and YYREEE (reference sequence). The ends were cut back, 3 bases at V and 0 bases at J, with 16 bases in the middle. CDR3 size: 17 residues. The CDR3 spells CASSSALGALAKNIQYF. The CDR3 DNA sequence: TGTGCCAGCAGCTCAGCCCTCGGGGCTCTAGCCAAAAACATTCAGTACTTC. Full variable domain (rest looked up from reference TRBV5-4 and TRBJ2-4): ETGVTQSPTHLIKTRGQQVTLRCSSQSGHNTVSWYQQALGQGPQFIFQYYREEENGRGNFPPRFSGLQFPNYSSELNVNALELDDSALYLCASSSALGALAKNIQYFGAGTRLSVL.